Detailed here is one T cell receptor (beta chain). Its antigen is still unknown. Time point given: recipient sample about 28 days before transplant, after cytoreduction. The data are from a study of T cell clonotyping in hematopoietic cell transplantation. Study summary: Recipients' pretransplant samples followed cytoreduction. Overall study results and limits: Pathologically expanded recipient clonotypes increased progressively from day 30 to day 180 as diversity fell.

Using immunoSEQ multiplex PCR, the repertoire was profiled, and TCRdb retains in-frame clones only, with some absent. The table lists tens of thousands of clones, about 96% of them singletons. Germline V gives CDR1 ENHRY, CDR2 SYGVKD. CDR3 size: 17 residues. Trimming at V came to 0 bases and at J to 0 bases, leaving 6 bases not matched to a gene. V usage is TRBV10-3 and J usage is TRBJ2-7; 9 nucleotides line up with TRBD2. The clonotype comes from a woman aged 50 to 60 with acute myeloid leukemia. Some clones in this sample may be carry-over from other donors' samples. Sample: peripheral blood mononuclear cells, taken before stem cell transplant. DNA for the CDR3: TGTGCCATCAGTGAGTCGTTGGGTAGCGGGAGCTCCTACGAGCAGTACTTC. It specifies CAISESLGSGSSYEQYF.